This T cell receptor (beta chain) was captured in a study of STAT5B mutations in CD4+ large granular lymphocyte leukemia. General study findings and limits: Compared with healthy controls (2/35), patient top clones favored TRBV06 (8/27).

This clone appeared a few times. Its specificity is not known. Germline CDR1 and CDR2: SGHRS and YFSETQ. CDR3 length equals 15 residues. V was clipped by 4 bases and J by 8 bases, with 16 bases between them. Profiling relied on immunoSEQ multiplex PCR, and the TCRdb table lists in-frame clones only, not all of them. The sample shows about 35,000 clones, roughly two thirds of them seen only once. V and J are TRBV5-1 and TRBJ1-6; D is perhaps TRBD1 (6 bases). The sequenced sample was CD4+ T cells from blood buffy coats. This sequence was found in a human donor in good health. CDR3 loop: CASSPSGAGDSPLHF. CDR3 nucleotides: TGCGCCAGCAGCCCTTCAGGGGCTGGCGATTCACCCCTCCACTTT.